These 2 T cell receptor beta chains share one sample of origin, sequenced in a study of blood T cell repertoires in COVID-19. The assay was immunoSEQ multiplex PCR, and TCRdb's table has in-frame clones only and misses some. The sample consists of about 280,000 clones, approximately 86% of them appearing once. Sequenced input: peripheral blood. The origin of the receptors is a man between 18 and 29 years old with active or convalescent COVID-19.

V gene TRBV28 combines with J gene TRBJ1-4, with D possibly being TRBD1 (6 bases). This CDR3 is built from 13 residues. From germline, CDR1 is MDHEN and CDR2 SYDVKM. V was clipped by 4 bases and J by 6 bases, with 9 bases between them. CDR3 region: CASSSGQDEKLFF. The CDR3 DNA sequence: TGTGCCAGCAGTTCGGGACAAGATGAAAAACTGTTTTTT.

This chain joins TRBV9 and TRBJ2-2; the D gene is possibly TRBD1 (5 bases). The germline V gene has CDR1 SGDLS and CDR2 YYNGEE. This CDR3 spans 13 amino acids. The V end was cut by 1 base, the J end by 6 bases, with 7 bases between. The CDR3 nucleotides are TGTGCCAGCAGCGTATGGGGCGCCGGGGAGCTGTTTTTT. Its translation is CASSVWGAGELFF.